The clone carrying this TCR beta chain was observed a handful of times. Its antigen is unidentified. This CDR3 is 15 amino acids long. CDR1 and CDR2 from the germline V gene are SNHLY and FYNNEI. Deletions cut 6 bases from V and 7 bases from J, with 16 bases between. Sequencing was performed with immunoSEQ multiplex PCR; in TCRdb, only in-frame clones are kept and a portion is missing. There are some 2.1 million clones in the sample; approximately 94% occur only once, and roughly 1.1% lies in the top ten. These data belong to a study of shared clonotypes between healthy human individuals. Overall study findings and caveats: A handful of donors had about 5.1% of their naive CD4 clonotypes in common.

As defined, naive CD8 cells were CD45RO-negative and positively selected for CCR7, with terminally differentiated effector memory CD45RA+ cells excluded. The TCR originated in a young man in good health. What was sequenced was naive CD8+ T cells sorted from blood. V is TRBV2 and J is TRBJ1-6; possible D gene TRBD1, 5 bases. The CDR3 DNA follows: TGTGCCAGCAGGGCTGGGGGAGGGACGAATTCACCCCTCCACTTT. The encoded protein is CASRAGGGTNSPLHF. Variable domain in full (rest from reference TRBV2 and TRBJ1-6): EPEVTQTPSHQVTQMGQEVILRCVPISNHLYFYWYRQILGQKVEFLVSFYNNEISEKSEIFDDQFSVERPDGSNFTLKIRSTKLEDSAMYFCASRAGGGTNSPLHFGNGTRLTVT.